This T cell receptor beta chain was identified in a study of cytomegalovirus exposure and HLA in healthy donors. Whole-study results and caveats: Per published reports, the classifier diagnosed cytomegalovirus status with high specificity and sensitivity. Several of the most significant clusters were apparently associated with common viral pathogens in a later analysis.

CDR3 length: 15 residues. Germline trimming cut 4 bases from V and 4 bases from J; bases unmatched to any gene: 5. Per germline, CDR1 SNHLY and CDR2 FYNNEI. The primer mix had 60 Vbeta and 13 Jbeta primers. Here immunoSEQ multiplex PCR was the method, and the copy in TCRdb shows in-frame clones only, minus some. The profile shows roughly 140,000 clones, approximately 81% of them singletons. This clone was detected a few times. Its antigen is undetermined. The receptor was derived from a woman in her 40s in good health and CMV-seropositive. The rearrangement links TRBV2 to TRBJ1-5, with 9 bases matching TRBD1. Sequences were obtained from PBMCs. CDR3 nucleotide sequence: TGTGCCAGCAGTGTGACAGGACAGGGGAATCAGCCCCAGCATTTT. Its protein product is CASSVTGQGNQPQHF.